There are many counts of the clone carrying this T cell receptor (beta chain). Its specificity is unknown. Preparing the TCRbeta library involved the use of unique molecular identifiers. TCRdb itself ran the PCR reads through MiXCR, one entry per CDR3 protein. The data hold 15,000 to 20,000 distinct CDR3 sequences, with about 5% observed a single time. The sample comes from a study of T-cell reconstitution after alpha-beta-depleted transplantation in children. V was pared by 2 bases and J by 11 bases, with 18 bases between. There are 14 residues in the CDR3. General study results and limits: Reportedly, alpha-beta T cells present about two months post-transplant originated from several hundred expanded clones of graft origin. Some patients' high day-60 TCRbeta diversity was attributed to recipient cells surviving conditioning. T-cell numbers and diversity one year post-transplant derived largely from freshly generated T cells.

V gene TRBV12-3 or TRBV12-4 combines with J gene TRBJ2-5; D possibly corresponds to TRBD1 (6 bases). The TCR originated in a boy aged 5-17 years with acute lymphoblastic leukemia, due to receive a stem cell transplant. This specimen consisted of PBMCs, obtained before TCRalphabeta/CD19-depleted stem cell transplant. CDR3: CASSLPGTNTGQYF. Written as DNA, the CDR3 is TGTGCCAGCAGTTTACCCGGGACAAACACAGGGCAGTACTTC.